This T cell receptor beta chain was recorded in a study of CD8 T cells in Susac syndrome. Trimming stripped 3 bases from V and 1 base from J, with 13 bases between. Germline V gene lookup returns CDR1 SGHDN and CDR2 FVKESK. The CDR3 is 15 amino acids. The RNA input was roughly 0.45 to 1 ug, and it was reverse transcribed with random hexamers. MiXCR, run by TCRdb on the immunoSEQ multiplex PCR reads, gives a single entry per CDR3 protein. The sample yields roughly 150,000 distinct CDR3 sequences, around 94% seen once. The material sequenced was CD4+ T cells from PBMCs. V is TRBV14 and J is TRBJ2-7; tentatively, D is TRBD1 (6 bases). The receptor comes from a human donor with multiple sclerosis. For the CDR3, the DNA is TGTGCCAGCAGCCACCTCGGGACAAGTTCCTACGAGCAGTACTTC. Translating gives CASSHLGTSSYEQYF.